What follows is one T cell receptor beta chain and its context. Only in-frame clones appear in the TCRdb table, and some are missing; sequencing was by immunoSEQ multiplex PCR. The sample comprises 150,000 or so clones, more than 85% of which are singletons, and less than 6% rests with the top ten. There are 13 residues in the CDR3. Trimming at V came to 7 bases and at J to 1 base, leaving 3 bases not matched to a gene. The data belong to a study of control samples from healthy donors and cancer patients. The sequence came from a man younger than 35 in good health. Material: blood. The genes are TRBV6-7 and TRBJ2-5; 7 bases match TRBD1. TRBV6-7 is known as an ORF, though its function is uncertain. In DNA form, the CDR3 reads TGTGCCAGCAACAGGGGAATCCAAGAGACCCAGTACTTC. This codes for CASNRGIQETQYF.